The 7 T cell receptor beta chains reported below all come from one sample, sequenced in a study of shared clonotypes between healthy human individuals. CD45RO-negative CD8 cells positively selected for CCR7 made up the naive population, which excluded terminally differentiated effector memory CD45RA+ cells. Sequencing was performed with immunoSEQ multiplex PCR; in TCRdb, only in-frame clones are kept and a portion is missing. Altogether nearly 600,000 clones are present, around 95% being singletons, with the ten largest covering 0.095% to 0.12%. Sample: naive CD8+ T cells sorted from blood. Receptors were obtained from a young woman in good health.

The chain has TRBV6-5 and TRBJ2-1; D gene ambiguous. From germline, CDR1 is MNHEY and CDR2 SVGAGI. The CDR3 loop spans 14 amino acids. Trimming left V 2 bases short and J 8 bases short, with 13 bases between. CDR3 residues: CASSYSNPPDEQFF. The DNA for the CDR3 is TGTGCCAGCAGTTACAGTAATCCTCCGGATGAGCAGTTCTTC.

The V and J genes are TRBV2 and TRBJ2-4, with D possibly being TRBD1 (5 bases). CDR1 is SNHLY, CDR2 FYNNEI, per germline. V was shortened by 7 bases and J by 0 bases, with 16 bases between the two germline ends. The CDR3 covers 16 residues. CDR3 nucleotides: TGTGCCAGCATTAACCCAGGGTATTCAGCCAAAAACATTCAGTACTTC. Protein product: CASINPGYSAKNIQYF.

The chain couples TRBV5-6 to TRBJ2-3; D call uncertain. The length of the CDR3 is 14 residues. Trimming stripped 0 bases from V and 2 bases from J, with 7 bases between. The germline V gene encodes CDR1 SGHDT and CDR2 YYEEEE. CDR3 in DNA: TGTGCCAGCAGCTTGGCCGTCACCACAGATACGCAGTATTTT. This codes for CASSLAVTTDTQYF.

The V call is TRBV7-2, the J call TRBJ2-7; D ambiguous. This CDR3 contains 13 residues. Germline lookup yields CDR1 SGHTA and CDR2 FQGNSA. Trimming took 5 bases from V and 5 from J, leaving 13 bases between them. CDR3 amino acids: CASSATRLDEQYF. The CDR3 region has the DNA TGTGCCAGCAGCGCCACCCGGCTTGACGAGCAGTACTTC.

CDR3 nucleotide sequence: TGTGCCAGCAGTAGCGGGACTAGCGGTTTCTACAATGAGCAGTTCTTC. It translates to CASSSGTSGFYNEQFF. The rearrangement uses TRBV2 and TRBJ2-1; TRBD2 agrees at 11 bases. CDR1 and CDR2 from the germline V gene are SNHLY and FYNNEI. Unmatched junction bases numbered 6, after V lost 5 bases and J lost 3 bases. The CDR3 length is 16 residues.

J is TRBJ2-1 and V is TRBV27; 9 bases map to TRBD1. Unmatched junction bases numbered 12, after V lost 3 bases and J lost 6 bases. The CDR3 spans 17 residues. Germline lookup yields CDR1 MNHEY and CDR2 SMNVEV (reference sequence). CDR3: CASSFSYGTGKGNEQFF. The CDR3 bases are TGTGCCAGCAGTTTTTCCTACGGGACAGGGAAGGGCAATGAGCAGTTCTTC.

V and J are TRBV10-2 and TRBJ2-7, with D possibly being TRBD2 (6 bases). The V gene lost 7 bases and the J gene lost 3 bases, with 31 bases spanning the gap. The V gene's germline CDR1 is WSHSY and CDR2 SAAADI. The CDR3 length is 19 residues. CDR3 sequence reads: CASTDWREEGRKFRYEQYF. In DNA, the CDR3 is TGCGCCAGCACCGACTGGAGAGAGGAGGGCCGCAAGTTTCGCTACGAGCAGTACTTC.